The source of this T cell receptor beta chain is a study of T-cell reconstitution after alpha-beta-depleted transplantation in children (dated by TCRdb to the mid-2010s). About the study as a whole: Using TCR repertoire profiling, the study followed T-cell immune reconstitution in a quantitative way in children after TCRalphabeta/CD19-depleted allogeneic hematopoietic cell transplantation. Beyond this particular receptor, the publication reports: The frequencies of hyperexpanded clones fell over the following months, and after one year, T-cell counts and TCRbeta diversity were mostly attributed to newly produced T cells. The apparently early alphabetaT-cell count recovery about two months after transplant was reportedly dependent on only several hundred rapidly expanded clones derived from non-depleted graft cells. In some patients, the high TCRbeta diversity seen at day 60 was put down to recipient T cells and intrathymic progenitors that had survived conditioning.

Libraries were constructed by PCR. Sequencing was carried out with an Illumina HiSeq 2500. TCR libraries were prepared with molecular barcoding, using unique molecular identifiers to normalize TCRbeta repertoire quantification. Starting from the raw public reads, TCRdb applied fastp trimming at Q25, assembled clones with MiXCR and retained in-frame beta chains. Each entry is one CDR3 protein sequence, shown with its most common DNA and genes. Recorded for this sample are more than 90,000 distinct CDR3 sequences; 10% of them occurred a single time. The biggest ten clones account for under 40% of the sample. This clonotype was counted at least ten times. Its antigen is currently not known. No base-level quality is on record; no much larger clone is a single base apart. Per the publication, the treatment or condition label means: allogeneic hematopoietic cell transplantation with graft depleted of TCRalphabeta T cells and CD19 B cells. The children who served as transplant recipients had been given grafts of TCRalphabeta/CD19-depleted allogeneic hematopoietic cells.

Trimming costs V 4 bases and J 2 bases, and their ends lie 10 bases apart. Taken from the germline V gene, the CDR1 and CDR2 loops are SGHRS and YFSETQ. Its CDR3 holds 14 amino acids, cysteine through phenylalanine. Only the CDR3 portion is preserved as DNA: 42 bases, with reading frame beginning at the first base. This clonotype originated in a boy aged 2 to 9 with acute lymphoblastic leukemia, due to receive a stem cell transplant. Rearrangement joined TRBV5-1 to TRBJ2-1; the D segment could be TRBD2, given 5 matching bases. The sequencing used PBMCs, collected before TCRalphabeta/CD19-depleted stem cell transplant. The sequence in DNA is TGCGCCAGCAGCCTTGACTACCCCTACAATGAGCAGTTCTTC. It specifies CASSLDYPYNEQFF.